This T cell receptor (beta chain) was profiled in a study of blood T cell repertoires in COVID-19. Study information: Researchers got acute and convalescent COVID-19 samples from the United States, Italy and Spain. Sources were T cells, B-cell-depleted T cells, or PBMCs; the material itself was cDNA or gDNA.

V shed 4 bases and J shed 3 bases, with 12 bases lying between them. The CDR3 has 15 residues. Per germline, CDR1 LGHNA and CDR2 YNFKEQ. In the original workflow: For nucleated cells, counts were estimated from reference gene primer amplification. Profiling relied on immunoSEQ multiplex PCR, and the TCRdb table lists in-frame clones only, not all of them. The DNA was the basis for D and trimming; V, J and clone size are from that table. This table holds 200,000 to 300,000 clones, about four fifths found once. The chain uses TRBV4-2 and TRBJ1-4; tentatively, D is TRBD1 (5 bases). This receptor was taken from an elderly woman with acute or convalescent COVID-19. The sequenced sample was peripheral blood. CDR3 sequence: CASSPHAGANEKLFF. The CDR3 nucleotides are TGTGCCAGCAGCCCTCACGCGGGGGCTAATGAAAAACTGTTTTTT.